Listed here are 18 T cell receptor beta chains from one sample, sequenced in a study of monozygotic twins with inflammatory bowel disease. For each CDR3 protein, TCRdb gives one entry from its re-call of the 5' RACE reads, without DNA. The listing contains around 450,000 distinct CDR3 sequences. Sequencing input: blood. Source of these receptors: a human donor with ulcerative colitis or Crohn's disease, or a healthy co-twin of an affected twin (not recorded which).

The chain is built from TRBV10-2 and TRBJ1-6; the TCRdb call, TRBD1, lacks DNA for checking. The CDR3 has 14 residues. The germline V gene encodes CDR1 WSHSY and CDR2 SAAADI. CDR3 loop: CASTGQLYNSPLHF.

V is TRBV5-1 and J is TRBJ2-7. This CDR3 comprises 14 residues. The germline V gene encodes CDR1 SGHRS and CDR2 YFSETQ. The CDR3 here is CASSLLRSSYEQYF.

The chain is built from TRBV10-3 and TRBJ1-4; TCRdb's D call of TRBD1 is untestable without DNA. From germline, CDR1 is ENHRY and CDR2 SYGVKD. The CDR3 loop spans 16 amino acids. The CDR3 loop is CAISESYRVANEKLFF.

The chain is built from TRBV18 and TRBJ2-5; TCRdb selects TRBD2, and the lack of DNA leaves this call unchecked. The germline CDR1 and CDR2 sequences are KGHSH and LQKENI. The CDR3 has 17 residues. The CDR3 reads CASSPRRTSGAQETQYF.

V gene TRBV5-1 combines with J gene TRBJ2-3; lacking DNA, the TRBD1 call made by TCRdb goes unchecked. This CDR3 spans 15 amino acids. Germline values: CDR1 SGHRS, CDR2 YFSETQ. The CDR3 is CASSSQGQLADTQYF.

CDR3 region: CASSPGLAGEVETQYF. The chain links TRBV5-4 to TRBJ2-5; TCRdb indicates TRBD2, and absent DNA this call remains unverified. The CDR3 runs 16 residues. Per the germline V gene, CDR1 is SGHNT and CDR2 is YYREEE (reference sequence).

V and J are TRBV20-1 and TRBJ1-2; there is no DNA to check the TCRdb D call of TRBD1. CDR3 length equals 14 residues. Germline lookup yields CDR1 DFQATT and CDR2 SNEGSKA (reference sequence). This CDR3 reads CSAPSLGGAEGYTF.

This CDR3 reads CASSQQVFQETQYF. This chain connects TRBV6-2 or TRBV6-3 to TRBJ2-5; the TRBD1 assignment by TCRdb is unverifiable without DNA. This CDR3 has 14 residues. Germline V CDR1 and CDR2: MNHEY, SVGEGT.

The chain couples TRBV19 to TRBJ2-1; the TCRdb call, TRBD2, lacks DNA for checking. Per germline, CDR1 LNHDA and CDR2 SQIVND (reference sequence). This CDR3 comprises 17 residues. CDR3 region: CASSNPTTSGPHNEQFF.

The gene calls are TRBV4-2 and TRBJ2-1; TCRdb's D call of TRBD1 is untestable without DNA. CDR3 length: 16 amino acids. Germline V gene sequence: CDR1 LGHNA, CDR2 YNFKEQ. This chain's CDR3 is CASSQGQGWGYNEQFF.

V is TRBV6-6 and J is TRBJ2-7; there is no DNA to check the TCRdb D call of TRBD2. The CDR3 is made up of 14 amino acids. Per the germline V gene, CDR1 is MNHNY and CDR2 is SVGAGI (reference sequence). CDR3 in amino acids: CASSRREGSYEQYF.

CDR3 residues: CASSEGQGGEQFF. This chain uses TRBV2 with TRBJ2-1; TCRdb's D call of TRBD1 is untestable without DNA. The CDR3 totals 13 residues. Germline lookup yields CDR1 SNHLY and CDR2 FYNNEI. The entire variable domain, with the rest obtained from reference TRBV2 and TRBJ2-1, is as follows: EPEVTQTPSHQVTQMGQEVILRCVPISNHLYFYWYRQILGQKVEFLVSFYNNEISEKSEIFDDQFSVERPDGSNFTLKIRSTKLEDSAMYFCASSEGQGGEQFFGPGTRLTVL.

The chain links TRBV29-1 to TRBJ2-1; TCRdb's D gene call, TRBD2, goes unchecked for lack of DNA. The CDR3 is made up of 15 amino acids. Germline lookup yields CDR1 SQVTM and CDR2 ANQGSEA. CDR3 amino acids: CSVEVSSGRVDEQFF.

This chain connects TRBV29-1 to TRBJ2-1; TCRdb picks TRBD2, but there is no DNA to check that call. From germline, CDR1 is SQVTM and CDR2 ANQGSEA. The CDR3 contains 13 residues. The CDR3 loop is CSVGGVLVDEQFF.

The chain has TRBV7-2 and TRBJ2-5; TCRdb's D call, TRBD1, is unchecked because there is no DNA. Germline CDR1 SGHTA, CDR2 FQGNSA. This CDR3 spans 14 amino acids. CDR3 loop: CASSPREDYRAQYF. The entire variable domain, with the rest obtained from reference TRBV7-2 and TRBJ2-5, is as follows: GAGVSQSPSNKVTEKGKDVELRCDPISGHTALYWYRQSLGQGLEFLIYFQGNSAPDKSGLPSDRFSAERTGGSVSTLTIQRTQQEDSAVYLCASSPREDYRAQYFGPGTRLLVL.

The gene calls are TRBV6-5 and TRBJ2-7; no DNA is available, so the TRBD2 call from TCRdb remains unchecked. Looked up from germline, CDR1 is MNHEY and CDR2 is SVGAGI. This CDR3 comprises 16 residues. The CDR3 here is CASSYGPSGGPYEQYF.

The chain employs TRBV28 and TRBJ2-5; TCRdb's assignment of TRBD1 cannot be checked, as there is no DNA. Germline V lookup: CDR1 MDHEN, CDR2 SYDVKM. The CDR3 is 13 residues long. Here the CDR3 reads CASSPTGAETQYF. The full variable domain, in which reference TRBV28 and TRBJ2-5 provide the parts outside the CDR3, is DVKVTQSSRYLVKRTGEKVFLECVQDMDHENMFWYRQDPGLGLRLIYFSYDVKMKEKGDIPEGYSVSREKKERFSLILESASTNQTSMYLCASSPTGAETQYFGPGTRLLVL.

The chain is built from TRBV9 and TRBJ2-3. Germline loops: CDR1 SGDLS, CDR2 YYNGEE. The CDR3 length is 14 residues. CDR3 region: CASTSLGSTDTQYF.